A single sample is the source of the 22 T cell receptor beta chains below, sequenced in a study of Ad26.COV2.S vaccination and SARS-CoV-2 variants. Only in-frame clones appear in the TCRdb table, and some are missing; sequencing was by immunoSEQ multiplex PCR. The profile shows roughly 320,000 clones, approximately 86% of them singletons. Treatment defined: roughly 19 received Ad26.COV2.S at low or high dose, single or two shots; a few received placebo; per-sample allocation not given. Collection of samples fell on day 63 after the first vaccine or placebo injection. Sequenced here: peripheral blood, sampled in a trial of Ad26.COV2.S vaccine versus placebo. The origin of the receptors is a person between 18 and 65 years old who received the Ad26.COV2.S COVID-19 vaccine or a placebo.

The rearrangement links TRBV5-1 to TRBJ2-7, with 10 bases aligning to TRBD1. Germline CDR1 SGHRS, CDR2 YFSETQ. The CDR3 totals 15 residues. The J segment lost 1 base and the V segment lost 4 bases, leaving 5 bases of the junction unmatched. The CDR3 nucleotides are TGCGCCAGCAGCCCCAGGACAGGGGGGTCCTACGAGCAGTACTTC. Protein product: CASSPRTGGSYEQYF. Based on the CDR3 plus reference TRBV5-1 and TRBJ2-7, the full variable domain is KAGVTQTPRYLIKTRGQQVTLSCSPISGHRSVSWYQQTPGQGLQFLFEYFSETQRNKGNFPGRFSGRQFSNSRSEMNVSTLELGDSALYLCASSPRTGGSYEQYFGPGTRLTVT.

The chain joins TRBV6-2 or TRBV6-3 to TRBJ1-1; no clear D. The germline V gene has CDR1 MNHEY and CDR2 SVGEGT. The CDR3 runs to 13 residues. Trimming shortened V by 2 bases and J by 3 bases, and 7 bases separated the two germline ends. CDR3 region: CASSYKVYTEAFF. The CDR3 DNA is TGTGCCAGCAGTTACAAGGTTTACACTGAAGCTTTCTTT.

This sequence joins TRBV9 and TRBJ2-6; 8 nucleotides agree with TRBD1. This CDR3 contains 17 residues. The germline gives CDR1 SGDLS, CDR2 YYNGEE. V lost 4 bases to trimming and J lost 0 bases; unmatched junction nucleotides: 6. CDR3 in amino acids: CASSPDRVYSGANVLTF. In nucleotides, the CDR3 is TGTGCCAGCAGCCCGGACAGGGTTTACTCTGGGGCCAACGTCCTGACTTTC.

The rearrangement links TRBV28 to TRBJ1-1; D might be TRBD1 (5 bases). The germline V and J ends were trimmed by 9 bases and 7 bases, with 12 bases remaining between them. The CDR3 totals 11 residues. CDR1 MDHEN and CDR2 SYDVKM come from the germline V gene. The CDR3 here is CASAGVNEAFF. The CDR3 bases are TGTGCCAGTGCGGGGGTTAATGAAGCTTTCTTT. Full variable domain (missing parts from reference TRBV28 and TRBJ1-1): DVKVTQSSRYLVKRTGEKVFLECVQDMDHENMFWYRQDPGLGLRLIYFSYDVKMKEKGDIPEGYSVSREKKERFSLILESASTNQTSMYLCASAGVNEAFFGQGTRLTVV.

This clone showed up just once. The chain has TRBV19 and TRBJ1-2; D gene ambiguous. Per the germline V gene, CDR1 is LNHDA and CDR2 is SQIVND (reference sequence). The length of the CDR3 is 17 residues. The ends were cut back, 3 bases at V and 3 bases at J, with 20 bases in the middle. DNA of the CDR3: TGTGCCAGTAGTATCGATTTTGATCCGTTCGGCTACTATGGCTACACCTTC. Translation gives CASSIDFDPFGYYGYTF.

This chain links TRBV11-1 with TRBJ1-6, with no clear D. Between the trimmed V and J ends, which lost 0 bases and 7 bases, there was a span of 19 bases. The CDR3 runs 18 residues. Germline CDR1 reads SGHAT; CDR2 reads FQDESV (reference sequence). The CDR3 DNA follows: TGTGCCAGCAGCTTAGCGACGGGGTATCACCCCAGGAATTCACCCCTCCACTTT. Encoded protein: CASSLATGYHPRNSPLHF.

The V gene is TRBV7-9, the J gene TRBJ2-3, with 12 nucleotides matching TRBD2. The CDR3 sequence is 16 residues long. Trimming removed 5 bases from V and 2 bases from J; junction bases left unmatched: 5. The germline gives CDR1 SEHNR, CDR2 FQNEAQ (reference sequence). The CDR3 is CASSLRTSGDTDTQYF. The CDR3 coding sequence is TGTGCCAGCAGCCTGAGGACTAGCGGGGACACAGATACGCAGTATTTT.

The CDR3 loop is CASSIDLAKLAKNIQYF. The CDR3 DNA reads TGTGCCAGTAGTATAGATTTGGCCAAATTAGCCAAAAACATTCAGTACTTC. This chain links TRBV19 with TRBJ2-4; D gene uncertain. The CDR3 contains 17 residues. V lost 0 bases to trimming and J lost 0 bases, with 12 bases between them. Germline loops: CDR1 LNHDA, CDR2 SQIVND (reference sequence). Complete variable domain (other parts from reference TRBV19 and TRBJ2-4): DGGITQSPKYLFRKEGQNVTLSCEQNLNHDAMYWYRQDPGQGLRLIYYSQIVNDFQKGDIAEGYSVSREKKESFPLTVTSAQKNPTAFYLCASSIDLAKLAKNIQYFGAGTRLSVL.

V gene TRBV4-1 combines with J gene TRBJ2-2; tentative D call: TRBD1 (6 bases). Germline assignment: CDR1 MGHRA and CDR2 YSYEKL. Trimming pared 5 bases from V and 0 bases from J, leaving 16 bases between. The CDR3 runs 17 residues. The CDR3 bases are TGCGCCAGCAGCGGAGGTCAAGGGGGACCGAACACCGGGGAGCTGTTTTTT. As protein: CASSGGQGGPNTGELFF.

The rearrangement joins TRBV15 to TRBJ1-2, with 8 bases lining up with TRBD1. CDR1 is LNHNV, CDR2 YYDKDF, per germline (reference sequence). Germline trimming cut 1 base from V and 4 bases from J; bases unmatched to any gene: 11. The CDR3 is 17 amino acids. For the CDR3, the DNA is TGTGCCACCAGCAGAGGAGGACCCGGACAGGGACGCTATGGCTACACCTTC. It yields the protein CATSRGGPGQGRYGYTF.

The V and J genes are TRBV5-5 and TRBJ1-2; TRBD1 might be the D (6 bases). Per germline, CDR1 SGHKS and CDR2 YYEKEE (reference sequence). The CDR3 spans 13 residues. Trimming left V 2 bases short and J 7 bases short, with 12 bases between. CDR3 region: CASSFTGTSGYTF. The CDR3 bases are TGTGCCAGCAGCTTTACAGGGACGAGTGGCTACACCTTC.

The CDR3: CASSLMTTGESPLHF. The CDR3, as DNA: TGTGCCAGCAGCTTAATGACTACGGGGGAATCACCCCTCCACTTT. The rearrangement uses TRBV7-2 and TRBJ1-6, with D perhaps TRBD1 (5 bases). Trimming shortened V by 2 bases and J by 10 bases, and 15 bases separated the two germline ends. This CDR3 region has 15 residues. Germline assignment: CDR1 SGHTA and CDR2 FQGNSA.

This clone was seen a single time. This CDR3 reads CASSWGGTGSHEQYF. In DNA form, the CDR3 reads TGTGCCAGCAGCTGGGGCGGGACAGGGTCGCACGAGCAGTACTTC. J is TRBJ2-7 and V is TRBV7-9, with 9 bases aligning to TRBD1. Germline V gene sequence: CDR1 SEHNR, CDR2 FQNEAQ (reference sequence). V shed 4 bases and J 5 bases; nucleotides not matched to a gene: 9. The CDR3 has 15 amino acids.

This chain connects TRBV14 to TRBJ2-1; possible D gene TRBD2, 6 bases. CDR3 length: 15 residues. Germline CDR1 is SGHDN and CDR2 is FVKESK. V was pared by 1 base and J by 0 bases, with 7 bases between. The CDR3 reads CASSQVGGSYNEQFF. The CDR3 bases are TGTGCCAGCAGCCAAGTCGGGGGCTCCTACAATGAGCAGTTCTTC.

V is TRBV5-1 and J is TRBJ2-7, with 7 bases matching TRBD1. Trimming at V came to 1 base and at J to 2 bases, leaving 3 bases not matched to a gene. Looked up from germline, CDR1 is SGHRS and CDR2 is YFSETQ. This CDR3 is 14 amino acids long. CDR3 sequence reads: CASSLLGQTYEQYF. CDR3 coding DNA: TGCGCCAGCAGCTTGTTGGGACAGACCTACGAGCAGTACTTC.

The V gene is TRBV7-9, the J gene TRBJ1-1; 8 nucleotides agree with TRBD1. Germline CDR1 is SEHNR and CDR2 is FQNEAQ (reference sequence). V trimming: 4 bases; J trimming: 4 bases; junction bases outside the gene matches: 14. There are 17 residues in the CDR3. The CDR3 nucleotides read TGTGCCAGCAGCTCACAGGGGGGTAGGGACTCCCCCACTGAAGCTTTCTTT. Encoded protein: CASSSQGGRDSPTEAFF.

The gene calls are TRBV6-5 and TRBJ2-5; D uncertain. Germline assignment: CDR1 MNHEY and CDR2 SVGAGI. This CDR3 region has 11 residues. Trimming removed 6 bases at V and 5 bases at J, with 7 bases between. CDR3 nucleotides: TGTGCCAGCAGGAACCGGGAGACCCAGTACTTC. Translation gives CASRNRETQYF.

V and J are TRBV7-2 and TRBJ2-2; 9 bases line up with TRBD1. V lost 5 bases, J lost 7 bases, and 8 bases stayed unmatched. The CDR3 extends over 15 amino acids. In germline, CDR1 is SGHTA, CDR2 FQGNSA. The CDR3 loop reads CASSSRQGVVGELFF. The CDR3, as DNA: TGTGCCAGCAGCAGCCGACAGGGGGTGGTCGGGGAGCTGTTTTTT.

The chain carries TRBV11-2 and TRBJ2-7; possibly TRBD2 for D (5 bases). The CDR3 covers 13 residues. V lost 5 bases and J lost 3, with 11 bases in between. Germline CDR1 SGHAT, CDR2 FQNNGV. CDR3 loop: CASSRSGHYEQYF. CDR3 bases: TGTGCCAGCAGCCGCAGCGGTCACTACGAGCAGTACTTC.

This clone was observed at least ten times. The chain uses TRBV28 and TRBJ1-5, with no clear D. The CDR3 contains 15 residues. Per the germline V gene, CDR1 is MDHEN and CDR2 is SYDVKM. Trimming shortened V by 4 bases and J by 6 bases, and 16 bases separated the two germline ends. CDR3 protein: CASSSPRAWGQPQHF. CDR3 DNA: TGTGCCAGCAGTTCTCCCCGGGCTTGGGGTCAGCCCCAGCATTTT.

The chain carries TRBV5-4 and TRBJ2-2, with 13 bases fitting TRBD2. This CDR3 spans 18 amino acids. After removal of 4 bases from V and 8 bases from J, the junction contained 14 bases not matched to a gene. The germline V gene has CDR1 SGHNT and CDR2 YYREEE (reference sequence). In nucleotides, the CDR3 is TGTGCCAGCAGCCCCCGCCCGGGACTAGCGGGGTCGGGTGGGGAGCTGTTTTTT. It encodes CASSPRPGLAGSGGELFF.

The chain carries TRBV28 and TRBJ2-7; perhaps TRBD1 as D (5 bases). This CDR3 is 18 amino acids long. Per the germline V gene, CDR1 is MDHEN and CDR2 is SYDVKM. V dropped 1 base and J dropped 0 bases, with 19 bases sitting between them. The CDR3 loop reads CASSLLATDQETSYEQYF. CDR3 nucleotides: TGTGCCAGCAGTTTATTGGCGACAGATCAAGAGACCTCCTACGAGCAGTACTTC. Full variable domain (rest looked up from reference TRBV28 and TRBJ2-7): DVKVTQSSRYLVKRTGEKVFLECVQDMDHENMFWYRQDPGLGLRLIYFSYDVKMKEKGDIPEGYSVSREKKERFSLILESASTNQTSMYLCASSLLATDQETSYEQYFGPGTRLTVT.